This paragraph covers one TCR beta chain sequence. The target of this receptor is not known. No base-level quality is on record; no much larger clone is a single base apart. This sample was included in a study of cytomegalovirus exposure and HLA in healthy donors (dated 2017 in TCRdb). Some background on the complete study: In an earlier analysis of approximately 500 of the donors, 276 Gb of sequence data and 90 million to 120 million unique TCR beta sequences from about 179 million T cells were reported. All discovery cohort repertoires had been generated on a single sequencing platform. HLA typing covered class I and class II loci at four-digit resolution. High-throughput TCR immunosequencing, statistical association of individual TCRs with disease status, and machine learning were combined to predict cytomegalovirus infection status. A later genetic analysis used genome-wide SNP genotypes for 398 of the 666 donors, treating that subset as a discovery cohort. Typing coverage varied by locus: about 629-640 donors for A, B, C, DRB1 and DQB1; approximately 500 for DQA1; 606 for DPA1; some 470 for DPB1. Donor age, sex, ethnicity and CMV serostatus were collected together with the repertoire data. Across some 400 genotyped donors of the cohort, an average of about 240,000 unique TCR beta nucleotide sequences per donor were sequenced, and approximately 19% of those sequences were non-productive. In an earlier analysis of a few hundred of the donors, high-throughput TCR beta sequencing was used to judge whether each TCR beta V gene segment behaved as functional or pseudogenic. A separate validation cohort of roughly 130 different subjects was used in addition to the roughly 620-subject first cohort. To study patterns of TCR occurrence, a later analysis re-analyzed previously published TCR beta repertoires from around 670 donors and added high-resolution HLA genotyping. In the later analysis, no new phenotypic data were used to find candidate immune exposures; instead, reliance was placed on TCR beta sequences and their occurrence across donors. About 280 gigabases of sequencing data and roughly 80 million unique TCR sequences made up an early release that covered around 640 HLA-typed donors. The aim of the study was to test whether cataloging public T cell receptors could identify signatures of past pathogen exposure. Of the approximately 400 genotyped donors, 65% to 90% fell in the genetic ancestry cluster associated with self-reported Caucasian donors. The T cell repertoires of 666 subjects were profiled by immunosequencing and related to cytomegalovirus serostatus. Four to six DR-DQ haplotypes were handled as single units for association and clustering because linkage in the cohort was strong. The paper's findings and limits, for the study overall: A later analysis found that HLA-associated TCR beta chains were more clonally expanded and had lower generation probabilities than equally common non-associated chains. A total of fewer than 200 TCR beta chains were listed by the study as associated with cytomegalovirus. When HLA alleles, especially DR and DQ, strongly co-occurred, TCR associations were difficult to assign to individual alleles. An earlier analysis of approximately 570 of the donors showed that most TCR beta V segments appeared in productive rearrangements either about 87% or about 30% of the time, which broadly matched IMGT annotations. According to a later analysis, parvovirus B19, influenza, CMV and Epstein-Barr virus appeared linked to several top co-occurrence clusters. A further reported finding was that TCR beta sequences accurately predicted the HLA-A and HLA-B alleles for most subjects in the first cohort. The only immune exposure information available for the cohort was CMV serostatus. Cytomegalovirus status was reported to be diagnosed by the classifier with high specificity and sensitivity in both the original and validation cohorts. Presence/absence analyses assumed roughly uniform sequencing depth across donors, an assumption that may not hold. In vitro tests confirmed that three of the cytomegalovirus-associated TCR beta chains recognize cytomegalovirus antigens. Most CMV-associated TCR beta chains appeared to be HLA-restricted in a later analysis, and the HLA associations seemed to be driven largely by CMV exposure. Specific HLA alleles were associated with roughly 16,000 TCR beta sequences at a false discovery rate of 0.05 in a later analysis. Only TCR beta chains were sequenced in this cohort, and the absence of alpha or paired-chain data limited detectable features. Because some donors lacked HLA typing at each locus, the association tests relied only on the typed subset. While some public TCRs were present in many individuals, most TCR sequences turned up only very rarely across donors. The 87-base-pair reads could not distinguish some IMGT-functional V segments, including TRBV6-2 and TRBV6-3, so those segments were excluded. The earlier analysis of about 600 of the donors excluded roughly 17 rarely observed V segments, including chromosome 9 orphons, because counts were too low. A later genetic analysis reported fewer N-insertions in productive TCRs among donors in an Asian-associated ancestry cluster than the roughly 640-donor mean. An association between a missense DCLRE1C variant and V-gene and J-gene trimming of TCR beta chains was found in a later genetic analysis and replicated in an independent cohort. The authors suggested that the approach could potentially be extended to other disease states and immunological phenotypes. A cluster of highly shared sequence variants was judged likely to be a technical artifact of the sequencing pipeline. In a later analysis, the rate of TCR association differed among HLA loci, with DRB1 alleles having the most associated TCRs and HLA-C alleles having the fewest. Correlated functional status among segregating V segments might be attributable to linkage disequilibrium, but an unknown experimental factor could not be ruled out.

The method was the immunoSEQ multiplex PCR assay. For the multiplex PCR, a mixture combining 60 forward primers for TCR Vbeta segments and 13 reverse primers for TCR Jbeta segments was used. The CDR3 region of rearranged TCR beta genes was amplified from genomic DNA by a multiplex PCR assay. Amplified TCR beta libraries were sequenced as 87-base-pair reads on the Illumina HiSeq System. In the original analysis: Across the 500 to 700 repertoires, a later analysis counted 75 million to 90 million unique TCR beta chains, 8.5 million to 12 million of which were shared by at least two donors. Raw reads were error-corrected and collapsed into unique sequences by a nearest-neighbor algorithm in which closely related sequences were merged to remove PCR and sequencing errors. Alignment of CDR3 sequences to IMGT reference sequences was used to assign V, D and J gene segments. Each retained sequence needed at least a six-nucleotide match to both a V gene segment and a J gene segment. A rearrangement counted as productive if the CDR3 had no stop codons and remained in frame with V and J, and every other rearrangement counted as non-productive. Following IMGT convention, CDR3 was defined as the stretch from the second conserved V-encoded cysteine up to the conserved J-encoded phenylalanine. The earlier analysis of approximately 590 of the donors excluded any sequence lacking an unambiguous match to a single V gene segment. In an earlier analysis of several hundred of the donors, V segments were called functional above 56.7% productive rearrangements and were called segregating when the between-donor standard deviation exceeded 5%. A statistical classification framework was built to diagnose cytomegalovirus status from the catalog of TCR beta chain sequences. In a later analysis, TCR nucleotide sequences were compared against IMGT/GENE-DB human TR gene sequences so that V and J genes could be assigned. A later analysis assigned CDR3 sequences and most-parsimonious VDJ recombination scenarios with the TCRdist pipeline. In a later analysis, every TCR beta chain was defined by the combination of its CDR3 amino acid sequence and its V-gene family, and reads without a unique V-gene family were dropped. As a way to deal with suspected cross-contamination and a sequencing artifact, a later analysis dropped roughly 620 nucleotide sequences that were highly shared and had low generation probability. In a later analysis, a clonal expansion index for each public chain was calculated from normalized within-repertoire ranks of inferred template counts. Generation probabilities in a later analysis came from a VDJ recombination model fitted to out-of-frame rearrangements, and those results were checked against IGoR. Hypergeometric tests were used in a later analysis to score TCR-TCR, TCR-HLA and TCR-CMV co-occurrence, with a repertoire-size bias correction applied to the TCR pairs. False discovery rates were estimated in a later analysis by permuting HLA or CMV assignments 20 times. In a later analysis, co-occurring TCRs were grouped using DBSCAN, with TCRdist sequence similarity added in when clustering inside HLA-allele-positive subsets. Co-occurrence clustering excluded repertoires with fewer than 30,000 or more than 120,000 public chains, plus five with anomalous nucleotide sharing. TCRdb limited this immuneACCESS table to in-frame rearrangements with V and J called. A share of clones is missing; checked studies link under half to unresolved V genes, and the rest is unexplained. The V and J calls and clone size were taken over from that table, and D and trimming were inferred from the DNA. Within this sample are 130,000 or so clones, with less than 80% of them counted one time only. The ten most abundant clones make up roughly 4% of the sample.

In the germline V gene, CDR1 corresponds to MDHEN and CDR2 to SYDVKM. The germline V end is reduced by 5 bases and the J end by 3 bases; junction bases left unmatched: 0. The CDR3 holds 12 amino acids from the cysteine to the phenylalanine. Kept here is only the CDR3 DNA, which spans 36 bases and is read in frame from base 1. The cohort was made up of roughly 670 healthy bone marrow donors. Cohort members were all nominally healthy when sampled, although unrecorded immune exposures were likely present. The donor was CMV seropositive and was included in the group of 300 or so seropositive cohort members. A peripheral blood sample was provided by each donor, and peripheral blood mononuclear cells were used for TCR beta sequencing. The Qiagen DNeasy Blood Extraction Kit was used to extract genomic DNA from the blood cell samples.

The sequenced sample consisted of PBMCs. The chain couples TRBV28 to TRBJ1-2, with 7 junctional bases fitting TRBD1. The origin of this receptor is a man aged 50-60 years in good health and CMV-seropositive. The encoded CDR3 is CASSTGDYGYTF. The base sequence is TGTGCCAGCAGTACAGGGGACTATGGCTACACCTTC.